One and the same sample provided the 18 T cell receptor beta chains below, sequenced in a study of blood T cells in healthy people across ages. The second PCR ran about 6 to 11 cycles with a sample-barcoded 5' primer and J-beta primers. One entry per CDR3 protein, called by TCRdb with MiXCR from the 5' RACE reads. The table lists about 1.4 million distinct CDR3 sequences, roughly 59% of them singletons. Sequencing input: blood. The receptors derive from a man younger than 35 in good health.

The chain recombines TRBV4-3 with TRBJ2-3; TRBD2 aligns across 7 bases. CDR1 LGHNA and CDR2 YSLEER come from the germline V gene. V was pared by 0 bases and J by 3 bases, with 6 bases of the junction left unmatched. This CDR3 is 16 amino acids long. The CDR3 here is CASSQDRGVRTDTQYF. Written as DNA, the CDR3 is TGCGCCAGCAGCCAAGATCGGGGGGTGCGGACAGATACGCAGTATTTT.

This clonotype was counted only a few times. The chain is built from TRBV24-1 and TRBJ2-7; a possible D gene is TRBD1 (6 bases). Judging by the DNA end, TRBJ2-5 fits better; the J call may be wrong. The CDR3 extends over 15 amino acids. Germline loops: CDR1 KGHDR, CDR2 SFDVKD. This CDR3 is CATSEWTQGEETQYF. The CDR3 DNA is TGTGCCACCAGTGAATGGACACAGGGAGAAGAGACCCAGTACTTC.

This chain uses TRBV5-1 with TRBJ2-1; no firm D call. The CDR3 consists of 16 residues. V dropped 4 bases and J dropped 4 bases, with 18 bases sitting between them. Per germline, CDR1 SGHRS and CDR2 YFSETQ. The CDR3 DNA reads TGCGCCAGCAGCCCCCAAGGAGCCCCCAATTACAATGAGCAGTTCTTC. Translating it yields CASSPQGAPNYNEQFF.

The chain carries TRBV7-2 and TRBJ2-7; weak D call: TRBD1 (5 bases). V dropped 5 bases and J dropped 6 bases, with 17 bases sitting between them. Germline lookup yields CDR1 SGHTA and CDR2 FQGNSA. The CDR3 is 14 amino acids. The CDR3 DNA reads as TGTGCCAGCAGCGAAGGCGTCCACAGGCCCGAGCAGTACTTC. It yields the protein CASSEGVHRPEQYF.

The CDR3 DNA reads TGCAGTGCTAGAGCAATTCGACTAGAAGATTGGGCAGATACGCAGTATTTT. Translation: CSARAIRLEDWADTQYF. V usage is TRBV20-1 and J usage is TRBJ2-3, with a tentative D call TRBD2 (6 bases). This CDR3 contains 17 residues. V was trimmed by 1 base and J by 4 bases, leaving 21 bases between them. Germline V CDR1 and CDR2: DFQATT, SNEGSKA (reference sequence).

The count of this clonotype is one. The V call is TRBV20-1, the J call TRBJ2-1; possibly TRBD2 for D (5 bases). This CDR3 spans 14 amino acids. Trimming left V 0 bases short and J 8 bases short, with 14 bases between. Per the germline V gene, CDR1 is DFQATT and CDR2 is SNEGSKA (reference sequence). This CDR3 reads CSARDSPSIHEQFF. DNA of the CDR3: TGCAGTGCTAGAGATAGTCCTAGCATCCATGAGCAGTTCTTC.

This clonotype was detected only once. This chain connects TRBV2 to TRBJ1-2, with D tentatively TRBD1 (5 bases). The CDR3 is 16 residues long. In germline, CDR1 is SNHLY, CDR2 FYNNEI. CDR3 sequence: CAIATKGTLPNYGYTF. The CDR3 DNA reads as TGTGCAATAGCGACGAAGGGGACCCTACCTAACTATGGCTACACCTTC.

This clonotype was detected once. The chain joins TRBV5-1 to TRBJ1-2; no reliable D call. Germline V lookup: CDR1 SGHRS, CDR2 YFSETQ. V lost 4 bases and J lost 8, with 9 bases in between. There are 11 residues in the CDR3. CDR3 nucleotides: TGCGCCAGCAGCACCGCGGTGGGCTACACCTTC. This sequence encodes CASSTAVGYTF. Full variable domain (rest looked up from reference TRBV5-1 and TRBJ1-2): KAGVTQTPRYLIKTRGQQVTLSCSPISGHRSVSWYQQTPGQGLQFLFEYFSETQRNKGNFPGRFSGRQFSNSRSEMNVSTLELGDSALYLCASSTAVGYTFGSGTRLTVV.

This clonotype has a handful of counts. This chain links TRBV5-1 with TRBJ2-3; TRBD2 matches at 7 bases. Trimming at V came to 5 bases and at J to 1 base, leaving 4 bases not matched to a gene. CDR3 size: 14 residues. From germline, CDR1 is SGHRS and CDR2 YFSETQ. The CDR3 spells CASSWRERTDTQYF. CDR3 DNA sequence: TGCGCCAGCAGTTGGCGGGAGCGCACAGATACGCAGTATTTT. Full variable domain (outside the CDR3, taken from reference TRBV5-1 and TRBJ2-3): KAGVTQTPRYLIKTRGQQVTLSCSPISGHRSVSWYQQTPGQGLQFLFEYFSETQRNKGNFPGRFSGRQFSNSRSEMNVSTLELGDSALYLCASSWRERTDTQYFGPGTRLTVL.

This clonotype was detected once. The chain carries TRBV6-6 and TRBJ2-1; a possible D gene is TRBD2 (6 bases). The DNA end is a closer match to TRBJ2-7, so the J assignment may be wrong. This CDR3 region has 14 residues. Per germline, CDR1 MNHNY and CDR2 SVGAGI (reference sequence). CDR3 DNA: TGTGCCAGCAAGGGCGGGATCTCCTACAATGAGCAGTACTTC. This translates into CASKGGISYNEQYF.

V and J are TRBV6-1 and TRBJ1-2; 9 bases map to TRBD1. The CDR3 runs to 17 residues. CDR1 is MNHNS, CDR2 SASEGT, per germline. V was clipped by 8 bases and J by 3 bases; unmatched bases: 16. CDR3 region: CASVARRDRAYDYGYTF. In DNA form, the CDR3 reads TGTGCCAGCGTGGCCCGCCGGGACAGGGCCTATGACTATGGCTACACCTTC.

Comments on this clonotype: A much larger clone lies one base from this, so it may be a read error. The chain links TRBV28 to TRBJ2-7; 10 bases are shared with TRBD1. This CDR3 has 13 residues. CDR1 is MDHEN and CDR2 is SYDVKM in the germline V gene. V lost 7 bases to trimming and J lost 2 bases; unmatched junction nucleotides: 2. As DNA, the CDR3 is TGTGCCAGCATTGGGACAGGGGCCTACGAGCAGTACTTC. It specifies CASIGTGAYEQYF.

This clonotype came up many times. The CDR3 spells CASSLERYEQYF. The CDR3 DNA is TGTGCCAGCAGCTTAGAACGTTACGAGCAGTACTTC. The V gene is TRBV7-9, the J gene TRBJ2-7; the D is unclear. The CDR3 is 12 residues long. The germline V gene has CDR1 SEHNR and CDR2 FQNEAQ (reference sequence). With 1 base removed from V and 4 bases from J, the gap between germline ends came to 5 bases. The complete variable domain, with remaining parts taken from reference TRBV7-9 and TRBJ2-7, reads DTGVSQNPRHKITKRGQNVTFRCDPISEHNRLYWYRQTLGQGPEFLTYFQNEAQLEKSRLLSDRFSAERPKGSFSTLEIQRTEQGDSAMYLCASSLERYEQYFGPGTRLTVT.

The genes are TRBV27 and TRBJ1-2; the match to TRBD1 covers 9 bases. Germline V gene data show CDR1 as MNHEY and CDR2 as SMNVEV (reference sequence). This CDR3 contains 18 residues. V lost 5 bases and J lost 4; bases outside the gene matches: 17. The CDR3 loop is CASSPQIGGTGKFYGYTF. The CDR3 region has the DNA TGTGCCAGCAGTCCACAAATCGGGGGGACAGGGAAATTCTATGGCTACACCTTC.

The chain has TRBV12-3 or TRBV12-4 and TRBJ2-3, with D tentatively TRBD1 (5 bases). The CDR3 is 15 residues long. Trimming stripped 6 bases from V and 1 base from J, with 14 bases between. The CDR3 region is CASSLPPQGTDTQYF. CDR3 nucleotide sequence: TGTGCCAGCAGCCTTCCTCCACAGGGCACAGATACGCAGTATTTT.

The sample holds a few counts of this clonotype. The V gene is TRBV20-1, the J gene TRBJ2-5; TRBD2 aligns across 8 bases. The J call may be wrong; the DNA end is better matched by TRBJ2-7. Germline assignment: CDR1 DFQATT and CDR2 SNEGSKA (reference sequence). There are 13 residues in the CDR3. In nucleotides, the CDR3 is TGCAGTGCTAGTCTCGGGGGGGTCTACGAGCAGTACTTC. This sequence encodes CSASLGGVYEQYF.

J is TRBJ2-6 and V is TRBV2; the match to TRBD1 covers 9 bases. Unmatched junction bases numbered 7, after V lost 4 bases and J lost 0 bases. Germline V gene sequence: CDR1 SNHLY, CDR2 FYNNEI. The CDR3 extends over 18 amino acids. Written as DNA, the CDR3 is TGTGCCAGCAGTGGGGAAGGGACAGGGACCTCTGGGGCCAACGTCCTGACTTTC. Its protein is CASSGEGTGTSGANVLTF. Supplemented by reference TRBV2 and TRBJ2-6, the full variable domain reads EPEVTQTPSHQVTQMGQEVILRCVPISNHLYFYWYRQILGQKVEFLVSFYNNEISEKSEIFDDQFSVERPDGSNFTLKIRSTKLEDSAMYFCASSGEGTGTSGANVLTFGAGSRLTVL.

The rearrangement joins TRBV27 to TRBJ2-5; no clear D gene. Trimming pared 3 bases from V and 11 bases from J, leaving 16 bases between. Per the germline V gene, CDR1 is MNHEY and CDR2 is SMNVEV (reference sequence). The CDR3 is made up of 13 amino acids. The CDR3 here is CASSLVGFNEQYF. CDR3 nucleotides: TGTGCCAGCAGTTTGGTGGGGTTCAATGAGCAGTACTTC.